This T cell receptor (beta chain) was sequenced during a study of T cell repertoires in ileal Crohn's disease. Measured with immunoSEQ multiplex PCR; TCRdb has only the in-frame clones, and not every one. The data show 15,000 or so clones, approximately 94% seen once. Details on this clone: Its antigen is unknown.

General study findings and limits: Compared with non-smokers, active smokers at surgery showed more clonal expansions.

The source material was ileal tissue. The TCR sequence derives from an adult with Crohn's disease.

CDR3: CASSGPGTGNSNYGYTF. DNA of the CDR3: TGTGCCAGCAGCGGGCCCGGGACAGGAAACTCTAACTATGGCTACACCTTC. The chain links TRBV7-2 to TRBJ1-2, with TRBD1 matching over 8 bases. Germline V lookup: CDR1 SGHTA, CDR2 FQGNSA. The V segment lost 5 bases and the J segment 0 bases; nucleotides outside the gene matches: 11. There are 17 residues in the CDR3.